These 10 T cell receptor beta chains were all obtained from the same sample, sequenced in a study of blood T cells in healthy people across ages. Combining a sample-barcoded 5' primer with a J-beta primer mix, a second PCR ran for 7 to 11 cycles. Each CDR3 protein is one row after TCRdb ran MiXCR on the 5' RACE reads. The table records fewer than 800,000 distinct CDR3 sequences, around a quarter of them present only once. This sample also appeared in a second study, on T cells of mothers and their children.

The source material was blood. These TCRs come from a boy aged 5-17 years in good health.

This clonotype has more than one count but fewer than ten. V is TRBV5-1 and J is TRBJ2-7, with 9 nucleotides matching TRBD1. Germline-derived CDR1 and CDR2 are SGHRS and YFSETQ. Trimming removed 3 bases from V and 0 bases from J; junction bases left unmatched: 4. The CDR3 has 15 residues. DNA of the CDR3: TGCGCCAGCAGCTCGGACAGGGGAGGCTCCTACGAGCAGTACTTC. Protein: CASSSDRGGSYEQYF.

This clonotype was picked up a small number of times. This rearrangement joins TRBV25-1 to TRBJ2-2, with D perhaps TRBD1 (6 bases). Deletions cut 5 bases from V and 3 bases from J, with 19 bases between. Germline CDR1 is MGHDK and CDR2 is SYGVNS. This CDR3 spans 17 amino acids. CDR3 protein: CASSQTLSHRDTGELFF. Written as DNA, the CDR3 is TGTGCCAGCAGTCAGACCTTATCCCACAGGGACACCGGGGAGCTGTTTTTT.

V is TRBV29-1 and J is TRBJ1-4; TRBD1 matches 7 bases. The ends lost 4 bases at V and 4 bases at J; junction bases unmatched: 6. The CDR3 contains 14 residues. In germline, CDR1 is SQVTM, CDR2 ANQGSEA. The CDR3 coding sequence is TGCAGCGTTGGCCCAGGGGGAGATAATGAAAAACTGTTTTTT. It specifies CSVGPGGDNEKLFF.

Only a few counts were recorded for this clonotype. The rearrangement uses TRBV20-1 and TRBJ2-5; D is possibly TRBD2 (5 bases). TRBJ2-1 matches the DNA end more closely, so the J call is doubtful. Germline values: CDR1 DFQATT, CDR2 SNEGSKA (reference sequence). CDR3 length: 12 residues. The CDR3 DNA sequence: TGCAGTGCTAGAGAGGACTCGAATGAGCAGTTCTTC. Its translation is CSAREDSNEQFF.

The chain joins TRBV19 to TRBJ1-3; D gene ambiguous. Trimming removed 5 bases from V and 2 bases from J, with 19 bases in between. CDR1 and CDR2 (germline): LNHDA, SQIVND (reference sequence). The CDR3 extends over 17 amino acids. The CDR3 coding sequence is TGTGCCAGTAGTTTTCGGGCGGGAAGAGATACTGGAAACACCATATATTTT. Its translation is CASSFRAGRDTGNTIYF.

The J gene is TRBJ2-5, the V gene TRBV27; D not certain. With 6 bases removed from V and 2 bases from J, the gap between germline ends came to 13 bases. The CDR3 totals 14 residues. Germline V lookup: CDR1 MNHEY, CDR2 SMNVEV (reference sequence). In nucleotides, the CDR3 is TGTGCCAGCAGCCAAGTGTATGGGCAAGAGACCCAGTACTTC. Its protein product is CASSQVYGQETQYF.

This clonotype was found once. V gene TRBV12-3 or TRBV12-4 combines with J gene TRBJ2-5; tentatively, D is TRBD1 or TRBD2 (5 bases each). V lost 4 bases to trimming and J lost 0 bases, with 21 bases between them. The CDR3 extends over 18 amino acids. The CDR3: CASSSQRGVSFYQETQYF. The CDR3 nucleotides read TGTGCCAGCAGTTCCCAACGGGGCGTCAGTTTCTACCAAGAGACCCAGTACTTC.

V usage is TRBV3-1 and J usage is TRBJ2-1; 10 positions agree with TRBD2. V was clipped by 4 bases and J by 3 bases; unmatched bases: 6. CDR3 length: 16 residues. Germline V CDR1 and CDR2: LGHDT, YNNKEL (reference sequence). The DNA for the CDR3 is TGTGCCAGCAGCCGGGGACTAGCGCCCGACTACAATGAGCAGTTCTTC. This codes for CASSRGLAPDYNEQFF.

This clonotype was picked up a small number of times. The rearrangement links TRBV9 to TRBJ2-7; D is perhaps TRBD2 (5 bases). From germline, CDR1 is SGDLS and CDR2 YYNGEE. V was shortened by 0 bases and J by 2 bases, with 9 bases between the two germline ends. The CDR3 has 14 amino acids. CDR3 sequence (DNA): TGTGCCAGCAGCGTAGGGACTGGGACCTACGAGCAGTACTTC. As protein: CASSVGTGTYEQYF.

The CDR3 loop reads CASRYTGGKGNEQFF. The CDR3 DNA follows: TGTGCCAGCAGGTACACAGGGGGAAAGGGCAATGAGCAGTTCTTC. The gene calls are TRBV3-1 and TRBJ2-1, with TRBD1 matching over 8 bases. V lost 6 bases, J lost 6 bases, and 10 bases stayed unmatched. Germline V lookup: CDR1 LGHDT, CDR2 YNNKEL (reference sequence). The CDR3 sequence is 15 residues long.